This TCR beta chain was sequenced during a study of memory CD4+ T cells and cytomegalovirus serostatus. From germline, CDR1 is LNHDA and CDR2 SQIVND (reference sequence). The CDR3 is 16 amino acids. V shed 8 bases, J shed 4 bases, and the junction held 11 bases outside the gene matches. Study processing details: Out-of-frame sequences were removed, leaving roughly 2.1 million distinct TCRbeta sequences. This table comes from immunoSEQ multiplex PCR, and its TCRdb copy is limited to in-frame clones, with some not included. V and J calls and clone size follow that table, whereas D and trimming were derived from the DNA. The table records 35,000 to 50,000 clones, over 70% of them present only once. The sort gate was single viable CD3+CD4+CD8-CD45RO+ cells for memory CD4+ T cells. Serum IgG to CMV pp150, pp28, p38 and p52 defined serostatus.

The gene calls are TRBV19 and TRBJ1-5, with 10 positions matching TRBD1. This receptor was taken from an adult in good health and CMV-seronegative. Sequencing was carried out using memory CD4+ T cells from blood. CDR3 region: CASSVLGQGDNQPQHF. For the CDR3, the DNA is TGTGCCAGTTCCGTTCTTGGACAGGGGGATAATCAGCCCCAGCATTTT. The full variable domain, completed using reference TRBV19 and TRBJ1-5, is DGGITQSPKYLFRKEGQNVTLSCEQNLNHDAMYWYRQDPGQGLRLIYYSQIVNDFQKGDIAEGYSVSREKKESFPLTVTSAQKNPTAFYLCASSVLGQGDNQPQHFGDGTRLSIL.